The clone carrying this T cell receptor beta chain occurred many times. The antigen is unknown. As processed by the authors: CDR3 was compared across clinicopathological groups, and the resulting differences were used to build a distant-metastasis classifier for papillary thyroid cancer. With MiXCR, TCRdb reprocessed the PCR reads. For this entry, the V and J calls and clone size follow TCRdb and not the study's own pipeline. There are about 40,000 clones in the sample; about 16% occur only once, and around 4% lies in the top ten. The germline V gene has CDR1 KGHSH and CDR2 LQKENI. CDR3 length equals 13 residues. Trimming took off 3 bases at V and 0 bases at J, with 6 bases between the two ends. This sample stems from a study of metastatic and nonmetastatic thyroid tumors. At the level of the study: Comparative analysis of repertoires was undertaken across blood and tumor or nodule tissue obtained from malignant and benign thyroid patients. Findings of the study overall: Compared with benign nodules, malignant thyroid tumors were reported to have significantly higher TCR beta diversity in both blood and tumor.

Treatment of any kind had been given to no patient before thyroid surgery. The V gene is TRBV18, the J gene TRBJ2-7; D possibly matches TRBD1 or TRBD2 (5 bases each). The material sequenced was blood. The receptor was derived from a female donor with papillary thyroid cancer or a benign thyroid nodule (not recorded which). Some clones in this sample may be carry-over from other donors' samples. CDR3 protein: CASSPGTSYEQYF. DNA for the CDR3: TGTGCCAGCTCACCCGGGACCTCCTACGAGCAGTACTTC.